The present entry profiles one T cell receptor beta chain with its context. The CDR3 totals 15 residues. V was clipped by 10 bases and J by 4 bases; unmatched bases: 13. Germline assignment: CDR1 ENHRY and CDR2 SYGVKD. The data were taken from a study of cytomegalovirus exposure and HLA in healthy donors. Study-wide background: A prior study identified approximately 120 million unique TCR beta sequences from about 180 million T cells.

In the PCR, 60 Vbeta and 13 Jbeta primers were used. Profiled with immunoSEQ multiplex PCR; TCRdb holds only in-frame clones, not every one. Of about 150,000 clones listed, more than 75% are singletons. The clonotype comes from a woman aged 40-49 years in good health and CMV-seropositive. Sequenced material: PBMCs. The chain has TRBV10-3 and TRBJ1-2, with 9 bases identical to TRBD1. CDR3 loop: CATDTGQGIGYGYTF. The CDR3 nucleotides read TGTGCCACCGACACGGGACAGGGTATTGGCTATGGCTACACCTTC.